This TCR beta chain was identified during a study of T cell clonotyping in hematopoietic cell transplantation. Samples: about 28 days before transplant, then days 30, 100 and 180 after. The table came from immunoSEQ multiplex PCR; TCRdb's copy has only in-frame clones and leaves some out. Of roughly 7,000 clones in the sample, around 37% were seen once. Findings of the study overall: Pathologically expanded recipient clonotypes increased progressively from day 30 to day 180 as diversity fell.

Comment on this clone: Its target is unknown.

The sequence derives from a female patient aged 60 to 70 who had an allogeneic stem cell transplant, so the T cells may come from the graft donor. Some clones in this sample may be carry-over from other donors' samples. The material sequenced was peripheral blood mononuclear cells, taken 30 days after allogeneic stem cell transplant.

CDR3 residues: CAWSAGTGGGGELFF. The CDR3, as DNA: TGTGCCTGGAGTGCCGGGACAGGGGGCGGCGGGGAGCTGTTTTTT. The rearrangement joins TRBV30 to TRBJ2-2; 12 nucleotides align to TRBD1. Germline V lookup: CDR1 GTSNPN, CDR2 SVGIG (reference sequence). V gave up 1 base and J gave up 7 bases; unmatched junction bases: 4. The CDR3 spans 15 residues.